These 20 T cell receptor beta chains share one sample of origin, sequenced in a study of tumor-infiltrating lymphocytes in glioblastoma multiforme. Three nested ARM-PCR rounds with V-beta and C-beta primers built TCRB libraries. MiXCR was run by TCRdb on the multiplex PCR reads, yielding one entry per CDR3 protein. This sample has 12,000 or so distinct CDR3 sequences, with 65% to 70% found just once. The sample comprised brain tumor tissue. These receptors were taken from a male donor with glioblastoma.

The chain combines TRBV10-3 with TRBJ2-1, with 9 positions matching TRBD1. This CDR3 comprises 16 residues. CDR1 is ENHRY, CDR2 SYGVKD, per germline. V lost 0 bases to trimming and J lost 7 bases; unmatched junction nucleotides: 7. CDR3 loop: CAISESVGTGRNEQFF. The CDR3 DNA reads as TGTGCCATCAGTGAGTCAGTAGGGACAGGGAGGAATGAGCAGTTCTTC.

As regards this clonotype: The junction departs from germline at one end; a sequencing error may be responsible. The rearrangement joins TRBV20-1 to TRBJ2-7, with TRBD2 matching 7 bases. CDR1 and CDR2 from the germline V gene are DFQATT and SNEGSKA (reference sequence). This CDR3 has 15 amino acids. The CDR3 loop reads CSAREGTSGGYGQYF. The CDR3 coding sequence is TGCAGTGCTAGAGAGGGGACTTCGGGGGGTTACGGGCAGTACTTC.

The gene calls are TRBV12-3 or TRBV12-4 and TRBJ2-7; 8 bases match TRBD2. This CDR3 spans 16 amino acids. V was clipped by 4 bases and J by 3 bases; unmatched bases: 11. CDR3 DNA: TGTGCCAGCAGTTCCGAGACTAGCGTGAGAGACTACGAGCAGTACTTC. Amino acids: CASSSETSVRDYEQYF.

The chain links TRBV10-3 to TRBJ1-1; D remains ambiguous. From germline, CDR1 is ENHRY and CDR2 SYGVKD. Deletions cut 4 bases from V and 4 bases from J, with 4 bases between. CDR3 size: 11 residues. In DNA form, the CDR3 reads TGTGCCATCAGTGGGAGCACTGAAGCTTTCTTT. Protein product: CAISGSTEAFF.

Comments on this clonotype: Because the CDR3 is missing its conserved closing phenylalanine or tryptophan, this is likely a read error. The chain links TRBV20-1 to TRBJ2-2, with a possible D match to TRBD2 (5 bases). This CDR3 has 13 amino acids. Germline assignment: CDR1 DFQATT and CDR2 SNEGSKA (reference sequence). The CDR3 region has the DNA TGCAGTGCCCTACAACTGAACACCGGGAAGCTGTTTCTT. It encodes CSALQLNTGKLFL.

V and J are TRBV18 and TRBJ1-1; D not resolved. Germline CDR1 and CDR2: KGHSH and LQKENI. V dropped 5 bases and J dropped 4 bases, with 11 bases sitting between them. The CDR3 length is 13 residues. The CDR3 loop reads CASSSSTCTEAFF. Written as DNA, the CDR3 is TGTGCCAGCTCATCTTCGACATGCACTGAAGCTTTCTTT.

As to this clonotype: This could be a read error, since a much larger clone is one nucleotide away. The chain joins TRBV2 to TRBJ2-1, with D perhaps TRBD2 (5 bases). The germline V gene has CDR1 SNHLY and CDR2 FYNNEI. The CDR3 is 13 amino acids. V gave up 5 bases and J gave up 9 bases, with 14 bases separating them. DNA of the CDR3: TGTGCCAGCAGTAGAGAACGGGATTTTGAGCAGTTCTTC. It is translated as CASSRERDFEQFF. Combining the CDR3 with reference TRBV2 and TRBJ2-1 gives the whole variable domain EPEVTQTPSHQVTQMGQEVILRCVPISNHLYFYWYRQILGQKVEFLVSFYNNEISEKSEIFDDQFSVERPDGSNFTLKIRSTKLEDSAMYFCASSRERDFEQFFGPGTRLTVL.

The chain carries TRBV5-5 and TRBJ2-7, with 9 bases matching TRBD2. The CDR3 has 16 residues. CDR1 SGHKS and CDR2 YYEKEE come from the germline V gene (reference sequence). V dropped 0 bases and J dropped 7; count of bases not matched to a gene: 11. The chain's CDR3 is CASSLEWSGGSNEQYF. Here the CDR3 DNA reads TGTGCCAGCAGCTTGGAATGGAGCGGGGGGAGTAATGAGCAGTACTTC. The whole variable domain, remainder taken from reference TRBV5-5 and TRBJ2-7, is DAGVTQSPTHLIKTRGQQVTLRCSPISGHKSVSWYQQVLGQGPQFIFQYYEKEERGRGNFPDRFSARQFPNYSSELNVNALLLGDSALYLCASSLEWSGGSNEQYFGPGTRLTVT.

About this clonotype: The germline gene is not matched at one end of the junction; a read error may be the cause. The chain couples TRBV20-1 to TRBJ2-7, with a possible D match to TRBD2 (6 bases). The germline gives CDR1 DFQATT, CDR2 SNEGSKA (reference sequence). CDR3 length equals 15 residues. The CDR3 loop reads CSAREGTSVGYEQYF. CDR3 bases: TGTAGTGCTAGAGAGGGGACTTCGGTGGGTTACGAGCAGTACTTC.

This clonotype is a singleton in its sample. A read error may produce the germline difference seen at one junction end. V usage is TRBV20-1 and J usage is TRBJ2-3, with D possibly being TRBD2 (6 bases). The CDR3 totals 15 residues. Germline values: CDR1 DFQATT, CDR2 SNEGSKA (reference sequence). In DNA form, the CDR3 reads TGCAGAGCTACACGGGACTCTACGCCCACAGATACACAGTATTTT. The encoded protein is CRATRDSTPTDTQYF.

Concerning this clonotype itself: Its ends do not fully match the called genes, so a read error is possible. The chain combines TRBV29-1 with TRBJ2-7; D gene unclear. The CDR3 covers 12 residues. The germline CDR1 and CDR2 sequences are SQVTM and ANQGSEA. CDR3 sequence: CGVVETIYEQYF. The CDR3 DNA follows: TGCGGCGTTGTAGAAACTATCTACGAGCAGTACTTC.

The chain has TRBV11-2 and TRBJ2-1, with unresolved D. The V end was cut by 7 bases, the J end by 6 bases, with 7 bases between. The V gene's germline CDR1 is SGHAT and CDR2 FQNNGV. This CDR3 contains 11 residues. For the CDR3, the DNA is TGTGCCAGCAACATATTCAATGAGCAGTTCTTC. Encoded protein: CASNIFNEQFF.

This clonotype appeared once. Since no conserved phenylalanine or tryptophan closes the CDR3, a read error is the likely cause. V usage is TRBV20-1 and J usage is TRBJ2-7, with 8 bases that match TRBD1. Germline loops: CDR1 DFQATT, CDR2 SNEGSKA (reference sequence). The length of the CDR3 is 14 residues. V shed 0 bases and J 3 bases; nucleotides not matched to a gene: 4. The CDR3 loop is CSARDSQGVYEQYS. As DNA, the CDR3 is TGCAGTGCTAGAGACTCACAGGGGGTCTACGAGCAGTACTCC.

J is TRBJ2-7 and V is TRBV11-2; tentatively, D is TRBD1 (5 bases). The V end lost 7 bases, the J end lost 7 bases, and 23 bases lay between the germline ends. Germline V lookup: CDR1 SGHAT, CDR2 FQNNGV. This CDR3 is 15 amino acids long. CDR3 in DNA: TGTGCCAGCACCCCCACTGGGGCTTTAGTGGGGGAGCAGTACTTC. Translation gives CASTPTGALVGEQYF.

The rearrangement uses TRBV6-6 and TRBJ1-6; the D gene is possibly TRBD1 (5 bases). The V gene's germline CDR1 is MNHNY and CDR2 SVGAGI (reference sequence). There are 14 residues in the CDR3. Trimming removed 7 bases at V and 6 bases at J, with 13 bases between. The CDR3 region is CASKGPGPNSPLHF. The CDR3, as DNA: TGTGCCAGCAAAGGTCCGGGACCTAATTCACCCCTCCACTTT.

Points on this clonotype: Because it lacks the conserved phenylalanine or tryptophan at the end, this CDR3 is likely a read error. CDR3 coding DNA: TGCGCCAGTAGACCCTTGGCGACAGGGGATCACCCCCAGCATCTT. It yields the protein CASRPLATGDHPQHL. This sequence joins TRBV10-2 and TRBJ1-5; 8 nucleotides match TRBD1. Per the germline V gene, CDR1 is WSHSY and CDR2 is SAAADI. The CDR3 is 15 residues long.

Relative to its sample, this clonotype is medium-sized. The chain has TRBV6-2 or TRBV6-3 and TRBJ2-1; perhaps TRBD2 as D (6 bases). Trimming cost V 6 bases and J 6 bases, with 12 bases left between them. The germline V gene has CDR1 MNHEY and CDR2 SVGEGT. This CDR3 has 13 amino acids. CDR3 protein: CASRPGGVNEQFF. CDR3 bases: TGTGCCAGCAGACCCGGGGGAGTCAATGAGCAGTTCTTC.

Notes on this clonotype: Just one base apart from a much larger clone, this may be a read error. This chain links TRBV2 with TRBJ2-1; TRBD2 is a possible D gene (5 bases). This CDR3 has 12 amino acids. Germline V CDR1 and CDR2: SNHLY, FYNNEI. The V and J ends lost 6 bases and 9 bases respectively, with 12 bases between them. The CDR3 DNA follows: TGTGCCAGCAGCCTCATAGCGAGTGAGCAGTTCTTC. Translated, it gives CASSLIASEQFF.

The chain uses TRBV29-1 and TRBJ2-7, with D perhaps matching TRBD1 (5 bases). Germline CDR1 and CDR2: SQVTM and ANQGSEA. The CDR3 is made up of 15 amino acids. V lost 1 base to trimming and J lost 2 bases, with 15 bases between them. CDR3 coding DNA: TGCAGCGTTGAAGGTTTGCCAGGGAAGACCTACGAGCAGTACTTC. It codes for CSVEGLPGKTYEQYF.

To note about this clonotype: The conserved closing phenylalanine or tryptophan is absent in this CDR3, likely reflecting a read error. The chain carries TRBV11-2 and TRBJ2-1; 10 nucleotides agree with TRBD2. V lost 6 bases and J lost 3; bases outside the gene matches: 17. Germline V gene sequence: CDR1 SGHAT, CDR2 FQNNGV. This CDR3 spans 19 amino acids. CDR3 sequence (DNA): TGTGCCAGCAGAGCTGGGATGGCTAGCGGGAGTAAGGACTACAATGAGCAGTTCTTA. Its protein is CASRAGMASGSKDYNEQFL.